This TCR beta chain was recorded in a study of cytomegalovirus exposure and HLA in healthy donors listed by TCRdb under 2017. Background on the whole study: An earlier analysis of approximately 640 of the donors reported 250 to 300 Gb of sequence data and roughly 100 million unique TCR beta sequences from some 180 million T cells. A separate validation cohort of roughly 110 different subjects was used in addition to the approximately 640-subject first cohort. Typing coverage varied by locus: roughly 620-640 donors for A, B, C, DRB1 and DQB1; approximately 560 for DQA1; approximately 610 for DPA1; 400 to 480 for DPB1. On average, roughly 250,000 unique TCR beta nucleotide sequences were sequenced per donor among several hundred genotyped donors of the cohort, with roughly 19% of those sequences being non-productive. Roughly 5 DR-DQ haplotypes were handled as single units for association and clustering because linkage in the cohort was strong. A later analysis re-examined previously published TCR beta repertoires from 610 or so donors and added high-resolution HLA genotyping to investigate patterns of TCR occurrence. Donor age, sex, ethnicity and CMV serostatus were compiled together with the repertoire data. Genome-wide SNP genotypes for about 65% of the roughly 670 donors were used in a later genetic analysis, which treated that subset as a discovery cohort. The study combined high-throughput TCR immunosequencing, statistical association of individual TCRs with disease status, and machine learning to predict cytomegalovirus infection status. Of the approximately 400 genotyped donors, roughly 80% were placed in the genetic ancestry cluster associated with self-reported Caucasian donors. In an earlier analysis of 500 to 650 of the donors, high-throughput TCR beta sequencing was used to judge whether each TCR beta V gene segment behaved as functional or pseudogenic. The study was designed to test whether signatures of past pathogen exposure could be identified by cataloging public T cell receptors. Approximately 310 gigabases of sequencing data and around 87 million unique TCR sequences were included in an early release covering 500 to 750 HLA-typed donors. The study profiled the T cell repertoires of approximately 700 subjects by immunosequencing and related them to cytomegalovirus serostatus. Rather than using new phenotypic data, the later analysis identified candidate immune exposures from TCR beta sequences and from how often those sequences occurred across donors. Every discovery cohort repertoire had been produced on one sequencing platform. Both class I and class II loci were covered by HLA typing, at four-digit resolution. The research as a whole found: According to a later genetic analysis, donors in an Asian-associated ancestry cluster had fewer N-insertions in productive TCRs than the approximately 630-donor mean. In both the original and validation cohorts, the classifier was reported to diagnose cytomegalovirus status with high specificity and sensitivity. The authors suggested that the approach could potentially be extended to other disease states and immunological phenotypes. Several of the top co-occurrence clusters appeared to be linked to parvovirus B19, influenza, CMV and Epstein-Barr virus, according to a later analysis. A cluster of highly shared sequence variants was judged likely to represent a technical artifact of the sequencing pipeline. In a later analysis, HLA-associated TCR beta chains were found to be more clonally expanded and to have lower generation probabilities than equally common non-associated chains. In vitro tests confirmed that a few of the cytomegalovirus-associated TCR beta chains recognize cytomegalovirus antigens. This cohort had only TCR beta chains sequenced, and the lack of alpha or paired-chain data limited which features could be detected. An association between a missense DCLRE1C variant and V-gene and J-gene trimming of TCR beta chains was found in a later genetic analysis and replicated in an independent cohort. A further reported finding was that TCR beta sequences accurately predicted the HLA-A and HLA-B alleles for most subjects in the first cohort. A later analysis found that most CMV-associated TCR beta chains appeared HLA-restricted, with HLA associations seemingly driven largely by CMV exposure. Because counts were too low, around 17 rarely observed V segments, including chromosome 9 orphons, were left out of the earlier analysis of approximately 580 of the donors. Most TCR sequences were seen in very few donors, while some public TCRs were found in many individuals. In the study, 164 TCR beta chains were listed as associated with cytomegalovirus. According to a later analysis, TCR association rates differed among HLA loci, with DRB1 alleles showing the most associated TCRs and HLA-C alleles showing the fewest. Sequencing depth was assumed to be roughly uniform across donors in the presence/absence analyses, though that assumption may not hold. Because HLA typing was unavailable for some donors at each locus, only the typed subset was used in association tests. The only immune exposure information available for the cohort was CMV serostatus. The 87-base-pair reads could not distinguish some IMGT-functional V segments, including TRBV6-2 and TRBV6-3, so those segments were excluded. At a false discovery rate of 0.05, a later analysis linked 16,000 or so TCR beta sequences to specific HLA alleles. Correlated functional status among segregating V segments might be attributable to linkage disequilibrium, but an unknown experimental factor could not be ruled out. In an earlier analysis of 450 to 750 of the donors, most TCR beta V segments appeared in productive rearrangements about 90% or about 30% of the time, broadly matching IMGT annotations. When HLA alleles, especially DR and DQ, strongly co-occurred, TCR associations were difficult to assign to individual alleles.

The library was prepared using the immunoSEQ multiplex PCR assay. For the multiplex PCR, a mixture combining 60 forward primers for TCR Vbeta segments and 13 reverse primers for TCR Jbeta segments was used. The CDR3 region of rearranged TCR beta genes was amplified from genomic DNA by a multiplex PCR assay. The Illumina HiSeq System was used to sequence the amplified TCR beta libraries as 87-base-pair reads. Processing in the source paper ran as follows. A later analysis tallied some 79 million unique TCR beta chains across the 666 repertoires, and approximately 12 million of those chains were shared by two or more donors. To remove PCR and sequencing errors, raw reads were error-corrected and collapsed into unique sequences using a nearest-neighbor algorithm that merged closely related sequences. Alignment of CDR3 sequences to IMGT reference sequences was used to assign V, D and J gene segments. For a sequence to be retained, a match of at least six nucleotides to both a V gene segment and a J gene segment was required. Rearrangements were classified as productive when the CDR3 lacked stop codons and remained in frame with V and J, and all other rearrangements were classified as non-productive. CDR3 was defined by IMGT convention, running from the second conserved V-encoded cysteine to the conserved J-encoded phenylalanine. The earlier analysis of 587 of the donors excluded any sequence lacking an unambiguous match to a single V gene segment. In an earlier analysis of 500 to 750 of the donors, V segments were called functional above 56.7% productive rearrangements and were called segregating when the between-donor standard deviation exceeded 5%. A statistical classification framework was built for diagnosing cytomegalovirus status from the catalog of TCR beta chain sequences. V and J gene assignment, in a later analysis, came from comparing TCR nucleotide sequences with IMGT/GENE-DB human TR gene sequences. The TCRdist pipeline was used in a later analysis to assign CDR3 sequences and most-parsimonious VDJ recombination scenarios. In a later analysis, each TCR beta chain was defined by its CDR3 amino acid sequence together with its V-gene family, and reads without a unique V-gene family were excluded. A later analysis removed 592 highly shared, low-generation-probability nucleotide sequences to deal with suspected cross-contamination and a sequencing artifact. In a later analysis, a clonal expansion index was calculated for each public chain from normalized within-repertoire ranks of inferred template counts. In a later analysis, generation probabilities were computed using a VDJ recombination model fitted to out-of-frame rearrangements, and the results were checked against IGoR. In a later analysis, hypergeometric tests were used to score TCR-TCR, TCR-HLA and TCR-CMV co-occurrence, with a repertoire-size bias correction applied to TCR pairs. To estimate false discovery rates, a later analysis permuted the HLA or CMV assignments 20 times. A later analysis grouped co-occurring TCRs with DBSCAN, adding TCRdist sequence similarity when clustering within HLA-allele-positive subsets. Repertoires with fewer than 30,000 or more than 120,000 public chains were left out of co-occurrence clustering, as were a handful of repertoires with anomalous nucleotide sharing. TCRdb provides this immuneACCESS table in a form limited to in-frame rearrangements. Some clones are lacking; in checked studies, under half of them reflect an unresolved V gene, and why the rest are absent is not known. The D gene and trimming were derived from the DNA, and the V and J assignments and clone size from that table. For this sample the table gives some 200,000 clones, of which 79% were detected only once. The ten largest make up approximately 1.5% of the sample.

The cohort comprised hundreds of healthy bone marrow donors. At the time of sampling, every cohort member was nominally healthy, though immune exposures that went unrecorded were likely present. The donor tested CMV seropositive and was one of the 289 seropositive cohort members. Every donor gave a peripheral blood sample, and the peripheral blood mononuclear cells from that sample were used for TCR beta sequencing. Genomic DNA was extracted from the blood cell samples with the Qiagen DNeasy Blood Extraction Kit. Trimmed from V: 4 bases; trimmed from J: 7 bases; junction bases lacking a gene match: 10. Measured from the cysteine to the phenylalanine, the CDR3 is 16 residues long. Only CDR3 DNA remains: 48 bases, in frame from the first base. The germline V gene (reference sequence) yields SGHNT for CDR1 and YYREEE for CDR2. This clone appeared a single time. Its specific antigen is unknown. One base away there is no much larger clone; base qualities are not given.

The V and J genes are TRBV5-4 and TRBJ2-1, with 11 bases matching TRBD1. Sample: PBMCs. This clonotype was obtained from a girl between 10 and 17 years old in good health and CMV-seropositive. The sequence in DNA is TGTGCCAGCAGCCCGCAGGACAGGGGGCTCAGGAATGAGCAGTTCTTC. This gives the protein CASSPQDRGLRNEQFF.